This TCR beta chain originates from a study of blood T cell repertoires in COVID-19. Study in general: The samples span acute and convalescent COVID-19 from the United States, Italy and Spain. The analysed material was cDNA or gDNA that came from T cells, B-cell-depleted T cells, or PBMCs.

Original processing notes: Quantification of nucleated cells was approximated via reference gene primer amplification. Some clones are missing from TCRdb's copy, which holds only in-frame ones; the method was immunoSEQ multiplex PCR. The DNA was the basis for D and trimming; V, J and clone size are from that table. Here the sample spans hundreds of thousands of clones, about 80% being singletons. CDR1 is SGHDN, CDR2 FVKESK, per germline. CDR3 length: 17 amino acids. Trimming removed 4 bases from V and 0 bases from J; junction bases left unmatched: 8. The sequenced sample was peripheral blood. V and J are TRBV14 and TRBJ1-3; 8 bases are a match to TRBD1. The sequence came from an elderly woman with acute or convalescent COVID-19. In DNA form, the CDR3 reads TGTGCCAGCAGCCGCCAGACAGGGGCCAACTCTGGAAACACCATATATTTT. It translates to CASSRQTGANSGNTIYF.